This TCR beta chain is drawn from a study of T-cell memory formation after mild COVID-19. Study outcomes and limitations: Some clones that responded turned up in pre-infection memory, which suggests that cross-reactive memory joined in.

With V trimmed by 6 bases and J by 5 bases, 7 bases remained unmatched. This CDR3 is built from 14 residues. The germline V gene has CDR1 MNHEY and CDR2 SVGEGT. TCRdb re-called the 5' RACE reads with MiXCR, one entry per CDR3 protein. The sample holds approximately 350,000 distinct CDR3 sequences; around an eighth are singletons and the top ten take 20% to 25%. This clonotype has only a few counts. Antigen: not known. Sequencing input: PBMCs or a T cell subset sorted from them (not recorded which). The chain combines TRBV6-2 or TRBV6-3 with TRBJ1-5, with TRBD1 matching 7 bases. The TCR comes from a man younger than 35 who had mild COVID-19 (a few samples of this study predate the infection). Cell type and time point are not known. In nucleotides, the CDR3 is TGTGCCAGCAGGCCGGGACAGAACCATCAGCCCCAGCATTTT. Translation: CASRPGQNHQPQHF.